Sequencing of this TCR beta chain was carried out in a study of CD8+ T cells in alopecia areata. In the study overall: Tofacitinib was taken orally by treated patients, and the dose was 5 to 10 mg twice daily.

Extracted RNA was reverse transcribed into cDNA, the sequencing template. Method: immunoSEQ multiplex PCR; TCRdb's copy keeps in-frame clones and lacks some. The sample yields under 250,000 clones, about three fifths seen once. General study findings and limits: It was lesional scalp, especially alopecia totalis/universalis, that showed higher clonality than normal scalp. When scalp samples are sequenced, resident alphabeta T cells of normal skin are also captured.

Collected material from alopecia areata patients comprised lesional scalp punch biopsies and peripheral blood. This CDR3 is built from 13 residues. The germline V gene has CDR1 MDHEN and CDR2 SYDVKM. The ends lost 6 bases at V and 1 base at J; junction bases unmatched: 2. Points on this clone: Its antigen remains unknown.

The chain recombines TRBV28 with TRBJ2-5; 7 positions agree with TRBD2. The clonotype was recovered from a human donor with alopecia areata. The starting material was CD4+ T cells sorted from blood, obtained at week 0. The CDR3 protein is CASRPGGQETQYF. The CDR3 DNA reads as TGTGCCAGCAGACCGGGGGGCCAAGAGACCCAGTACTTC.